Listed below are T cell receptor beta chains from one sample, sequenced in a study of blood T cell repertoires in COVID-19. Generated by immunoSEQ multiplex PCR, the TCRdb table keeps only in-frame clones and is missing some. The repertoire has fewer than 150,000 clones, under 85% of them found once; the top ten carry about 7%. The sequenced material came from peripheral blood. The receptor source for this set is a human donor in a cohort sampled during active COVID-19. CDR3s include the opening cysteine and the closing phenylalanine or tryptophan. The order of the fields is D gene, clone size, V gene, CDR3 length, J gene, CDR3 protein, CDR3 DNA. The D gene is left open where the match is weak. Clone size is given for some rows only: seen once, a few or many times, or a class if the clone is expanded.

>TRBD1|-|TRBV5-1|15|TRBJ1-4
CASAETGTGSEKLFF
TGCGCCAGCGCCGAAACCGGGACAGGGTCCGAAAAACTGTTTTTT
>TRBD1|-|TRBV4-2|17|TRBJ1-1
CASSQAVTGGRVTEAFF
TGTGCCAGCAGCCAAGCGGTGACAGGGGGAAGGGTCACTGAAGCTTTCTTT
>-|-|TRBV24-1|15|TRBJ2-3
CATSVGHPSTDTQYF
TGTGCCACCAGTGTGGGACACCCAAGCACAGATACGCAGTATTTT
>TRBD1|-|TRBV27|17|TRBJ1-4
CASSFLPLTGSGEKLFF
TGTGCCAGCAGTTTCCTCCCGCTGACAGGGTCGGGCGAAAAACTGTTTTTT
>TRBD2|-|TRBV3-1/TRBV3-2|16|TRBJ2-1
CASSRGGQGNYNEQFF
TGTGCCAGCAGCCGCGGGGGGCAGGGGAACTACAATGAGCAGTTCTTC
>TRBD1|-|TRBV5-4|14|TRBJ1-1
CASSLGQGTMKNFF
TGTGCCAGCAGCTTGGGACAGGGTACGATGAAGAATTTCTTT
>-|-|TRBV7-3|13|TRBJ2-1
CASSLHREGEQFF
TGTGCCAGCAGCTTACACAGGGAGGGTGAGCAGTTCTTC
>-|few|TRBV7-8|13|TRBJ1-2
CASSPEGDYGYTF
TGTGCCAGCAGCCCTGAAGGGGACTATGGCTACACCTTC
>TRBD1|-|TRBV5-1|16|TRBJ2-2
CASSATGGGLTGELFF
TGCGCCAGCAGCGCTACAGGGGGCGGCTTGACCGGGGAGCTGTTTTTT
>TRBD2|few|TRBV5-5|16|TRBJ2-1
CASSSHSGGAYNEQFF
TGTGCCAGCAGTTCCCACAGCGGGGGCGCCTACAATGAGCAGTTCTTC
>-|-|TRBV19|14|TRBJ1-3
CASSIGGGGNTIYF
TGTGCCAGTAGTATCGGAGGCGGTGGAAACACCATATATTTT
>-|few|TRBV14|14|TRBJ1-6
CASSQDLQGSPLHF
TGTGCCAGCAGCCAAGATCTCCAGGGCTCACCCCTCCACTTT
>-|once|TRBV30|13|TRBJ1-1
CAWMTIRGTEAFF
TGTGCCTGGATGACGATCAGGGGAACTGAAGCTTTCTTT
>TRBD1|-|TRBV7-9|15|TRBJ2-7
CASSPGGTGVYEQYF
TGTGCCAGCAGCCCAGGCGGGACAGGGGTCTACGAGCAGTACTTC